Listed below are T cell receptor beta chains from one sample, sequenced in a study of shared clonotypes between healthy human individuals. Here immunoSEQ multiplex PCR was the method, and the copy in TCRdb shows in-frame clones only, minus some. In the table there are 2 million to 2.5 million clones, around 95% of which are singletons. The material sequenced was naive CD4+ T cells sorted from blood. The receptors here all came from a man aged 18 to 29 in good health. The CDR3 runs from the conserved cysteine through the conserved F or W. The D gene is left open where the match is weak. Rows may omit the clone size; those that give it use once, few, many or a size class.

V: TRBV7-2
size: .
J: TRBJ2-3
D: .
DNA: TGTGCCAGCAGCTTACAGGGGGGGGACACAGATACGCAGTATTTT
CDR3: CASSLQGGDTDTQYF

V: TRBV7-2
size: .
J: TRBJ2-4
D: .
DNA: TGTGCCAGCAGCCACGGTCCGGGACCGGAACGCCAAAACATTCAGTACTTC
CDR3: CASSHGPGPERQNIQYF

V: TRBV5-1
size: .
J: TRBJ2-7
D: .
DNA: TGCGCCAGCAGCTTGCCTGTGGGCTCCTACGAGCAGTACTTC
CDR3: CASSLPVGSYEQYF

V: TRBV7-9
size: .
J: TRBJ2-7
D: .
DNA: TGTGCCAGCAGCCCTCGAGGGAACGAGCAGTACTTC
CDR3: CASSPRGNEQYF

V: TRBV27
size: .
J: TRBJ1-5
D: TRBD1
DNA: TGTGCCAGCAGGCTGACAGGGCTGGGGCAGCCCCAGCATTTT
CDR3: CASRLTGLGQPQHF

V: TRBV2
size: .
J: TRBJ1-1
D: TRBD1
DNA: TGTGCCAGCAGGGGGGACAGTCGGAACACTGAAGCTTTCTTT
CDR3: CASRGDSRNTEAFF

V: TRBV11-3
size: once
J: TRBJ2-5
D: .
DNA: TGTGCCAGCAGCTTAGATTACCCGGCTGGCAGCGACCAAGAGACCCAGTACTTC
CDR3: CASSLDYPAGSDQETQYF

V: TRBV5-4
size: .
J: TRBJ2-5
D: TRBD1
DNA: TGTGCCAGCAGCTTGGGACAGGGGAGAGAGACCCAGTACTTC
CDR3: CASSLGQGRETQYF

V: TRBV10-2
size: .
J: TRBJ2-7
D: .
DNA: TGCGCCAGCAGTGAGTCGATCTCAGGGGTTAAGTTC
CDR3: CASSESISGVKF

V: TRBV6-6
size: once
J: TRBJ1-1
D: TRBD1
DNA: TGTGCCAGCAGCGGGACAGGGTGGGAAGCTTTCTTT
CDR3: CASSGTGWEAFF

V: TRBV20-1
size: .
J: TRBJ1-3
D: .
DNA: TGCAGTGCCCCCCGTGGAAACACCATATATTTT
CDR3: CSAPRGNTIYF

V: TRBV27
size: .
J: TRBJ2-2
D: TRBD1
DNA: TGTGCCAGCAGTTTATACCCCACCGACAGGGGGCTCGGGGAGCTGTTTTTT
CDR3: CASSLYPTDRGLGELFF

V: TRBV5-6
size: once
J: TRBJ1-3
D: TRBD1
DNA: TGTGCCAGCATGCCGACAGGGGGATCTGGAAACACCATATATTTT
CDR3: CASMPTGGSGNTIYF

V: TRBV20-1
size: .
J: TRBJ2-1
D: .
DNA: TGCAGTGCTAGAGATAGGAATGAGCAGTTCTTC
CDR3: CSARDRNEQFF

V: TRBV29-1
size: .
J: TRBJ1-2
D: .
DNA: TGCAGCGTTGAAACCGGGACACAACGTAACTATGGCTACACCTTC
CDR3: CSVETGTQRNYGYTF

V: TRBV6-4
size: once
J: TRBJ2-5
D: .
DNA: TGTGCCAGCAGTGACTCCCGGAGACAGGTGATCCGGAAGACCCAGTACTTC
CDR3: CASSDSRRQVIRKTQYF

V: TRBV10-3
size: .
J: TRBJ1-2
D: TRBD1
DNA: TGTGCCATCACCCAAAATTGGGGACAGGGTTCCTATGGCTACACCTTC
CDR3: CAITQNWGQGSYGYTF

V: TRBV5-1
size: .
J: TRBJ2-5
D: .
DNA: TGCGCCAGCAGCTTGGGTCTCGGGACGCAGCAAGGCCCTCAAGAGACCCAGTACTTC
CDR3: CASSLGLGTQQGPQETQYF

V: TRBV14
size: once
J: TRBJ1-4
D: .
DNA: TGTGCCAGCAGCCAAGATCGCGGTGAAAAACTGTTTTTT
CDR3: CASSQDRGEKLFF

V: TRBV14
size: .
J: TRBJ2-2
D: .
DNA: TGTGCCAGCAGCTTCAGGGGTTACACCGGGGAGCTGTTTTTT
CDR3: CASSFRGYTGELFF

V: TRBV19
size: .
J: TRBJ1-2
D: .
DNA: TGTGCCAGCCATGGACAGACCAACTATGGCTACACCTTC
CDR3: CASHGQTNYGYTF

V: TRBV9
size: .
J: TRBJ2-5
D: .
DNA: TGTGCCAGCAGCGTAGCTTGGCAAGAGACCCAGTACTTC
CDR3: CASSVAWQETQYF

V: TRBV2
size: .
J: TRBJ2-2
D: TRBD2
DNA: TGTGCCAGCAGTGAAGAGTGGGTTAGCGGGGCCCTCGGCGGGGAGCTGTTTTTT
CDR3: CASSEEWVSGALGGELFF

V: TRBV11-2
size: .
J: TRBJ1-2
D: TRBD1
DNA: TGTGCCAGCAGCTTACACGGGACAGGGGGCTTCTATGGCTACACCTTC
CDR3: CASSLHGTGGFYGYTF

V: TRBV29-1
size: .
J: TRBJ2-3
D: .
DNA: TGCAGCGTTCGGGGGCAGACAGATACGCAGTATTTT
CDR3: CSVRGQTDTQYF

V: TRBV21-1
size: .
J: TRBJ1-5
D: .
DNA: TGTGCCAGCAGCAAAGACAGACATAGCAATCAGCCCCAGCATTTT
CDR3: CASSKDRHSNQPQHF

V: TRBV5-4
size: .
J: TRBJ2-3
D: .
DNA: TGTGCCAGCAGCTTGGGGGGGGCGGGCACAGATACGCAGTATTTT
CDR3: CASSLGGAGTDTQYF

V: TRBV6-6
size: .
J: TRBJ1-2
D: .
DNA: TGTGCCACAAGGGACGCACGATACTATGGCTACACCTTC
CDR3: CATRDARYYGYTF

V: TRBV5-6
size: .
J: TRBJ2-2
D: TRBD2
DNA: TGTGCCAGCAGCTTGTTCGGTCTAGCGGGAGGGAGCACCGGGGAGCTGTTTTTT
CDR3: CASSLFGLAGGSTGELFF